The sample holds many counts of the clone carrying this T cell receptor beta chain. Its antigen is still unknown. The data were obtained in a study of lung T cells in sarcoidosis with Löfgren's syndrome. Study-wide findings and caveats: These T cells possibly recognize a putative, unidentified sarcoidosis-associated antigen. The most expanded V genes in Löfgren's patients were reportedly TRAV12-1 and TRBV2.

The V gene's germline CDR1 is WNHNN and CDR2 SYGVQD (reference sequence). This CDR3 is 16 amino acids long. Trimming left V 3 bases short and J 2 bases short, with 15 bases between. TCRdb processed the reads anew with MiXCR; each CDR3 protein has one entry. The sample lists about 8,500 distinct CDR3 sequences; under 25% were seen once. Source material: CD4+ T cells from bronchoalveolar lavage fluid. The chain uses TRBV10-1 and TRBJ2-3; no reliable D call. This receptor was obtained from a human donor with sarcoidosis (Löfgren's syndrome or another form), or a control subject (not recorded which). CDR3 bases: TGCGCCAGCAGTGATTACCTAGGATCGGACACAGATACGCAGTATTTT. Protein product: CASSDYLGSDTDTQYF.